The 19 T cell receptor beta chains below were found in one sample sequenced in a study of blood T cell repertoires in COVID-19. Assay: immunoSEQ multiplex PCR; the TCRdb copy retains only in-frame clones and omits some. Here the sample spans over 150,000 clones, 80% to 90% being singletons. Sequenced input: peripheral blood. The receptors shown here come from a man younger than 35 who had recovered from COVID-19.

V gene TRBV19 combines with J gene TRBJ2-3; perhaps TRBD2 as D (5 bases). The CDR3 covers 14 residues. V was trimmed by 6 bases and J by 5 bases, leaving 15 bases between them. Germline V gene lookup returns CDR1 LNHDA and CDR2 SQIVND (reference sequence). The CDR3 DNA sequence: TGTGCCAGTAGCTATACGGGGAACAGAGATACGCAGTATTTT. Protein sequence: CASSYTGNRDTQYF.

V gene TRBV6-6 combines with J gene TRBJ2-7; 7 positions agree with TRBD2. J was trimmed by 6 bases and V by 0 bases; bases with no gene match: 8. The germline V gene encodes CDR1 MNHNY and CDR2 SVGAGI (reference sequence). This CDR3 spans 15 amino acids. The CDR3 loop is CASSYSGGRLLEQYF. CDR3 in DNA: TGTGCCAGCAGTTACTCGGGCGGGAGATTACTCGAGCAGTACTTC.

V usage is TRBV19 and J usage is TRBJ2-5, with TRBD2 identical over 7 bases. Germline V gene data show CDR1 as LNHDA and CDR2 as SQIVND (reference sequence). The CDR3 consists of 13 residues. V gave up 11 bases and J gave up 7 bases; unmatched junction bases: 13. CDR3 sequence reads: CASNAGVPGTQYF. The CDR3 coding sequence is TGTGCCTCTAACGCGGGGGTCCCTGGGACCCAGTACTTC.

V gene TRBV3-1 (or the pseudogene TRBV3-2) combines with J gene TRBJ2-7; TRBD2 matches 9 bases. The CDR3 contains 16 residues. Germline CDR1 is LGHDT and CDR2 is YNNKEL (reference sequence). The V and J ends lost 3 bases and 3 bases, in that order; junction bases with no gene match: 9. The CDR3 protein is CASSQSLSGSGYEQYF. As DNA, the CDR3 is TGTGCCAGCAGCCAGTCTCTTAGCGGGAGTGGCTACGAGCAGTACTTC.

The J gene is TRBJ2-6, the V gene TRBV19; TRBD1 matches 9 bases. CDR1 is LNHDA, CDR2 SQIVND, per germline (reference sequence). This CDR3 spans 17 amino acids. V gave up 7 bases and J gave up 4 bases; unmatched junction bases: 11. CDR3 coding DNA: TGTGCCAGTAACTCCGGGACAGGGCGTTTGGGGGCCAACGTCCTGACTTTC. Residues: CASNSGTGRLGANVLTF.

The chain combines TRBV5-8 with TRBJ1-4; no reliable D call. Germline V gene data show CDR1 as SGHTS and CDR2 as YDEGEE. This CDR3 is 11 amino acids long. V lost 4 bases to trimming and J lost 5 bases, with 3 bases between them. CDR3 sequence reads: CASSPNEKLFF. CDR3 DNA sequence: TGTGCCAGCAGCCCGAATGAAAAACTGTTTTTT.

V gene TRBV21-1 combines with J gene TRBJ2-2; the tabulated D call, TRBD2, remains unverified against the DNA. TRBV21-1 is listed as a pseudogene. The CDR3 is 17 amino acids. This chain's CDR3 is CASSIGPASANTGELFF. DNA for the CDR3: TGTGCCAGCAGCATCGGTCCGGCTAGCGCGAACACCGGGGAGCTGTTTTTT.

This chain joins TRBV7-2 and TRBJ1-1; D not certain. The germline gives CDR1 SGHTA, CDR2 FQGNSA. The CDR3 totals 16 residues. V lost 5 bases and J 1 base, leaving 17 bases between the germline ends. The CDR3 region has the DNA TGTGCCAGCAGCGTCACGTCAGGTTTCAGGAACACTGAAGCTTTCTTT. Amino acids: CASSVTSGFRNTEAFF.

J is TRBJ1-3 and V is TRBV10-3, with 9 nucleotides matching TRBD1. V lost 6 bases and J lost 8; bases outside the gene matches: 11. Germline V CDR1 and CDR2: ENHRY, SYGVKD. CDR3 size: 15 residues. In DNA form, the CDR3 reads TGTGCCATCAGCGTAGACAGGGGGACCAGGGACACCATATATTTT. As protein: CAISVDRGTRDTIYF.

This clone was found a few times. This CDR3 reads CASSLWFAGYNEQFF. The DNA for the CDR3 is TGTGCCAGCAGTTTATGGTTCGCGGGCTACAATGAGCAGTTCTTC. The chain couples TRBV27 to TRBJ2-1, with a weak D call TRBD2 (5 bases). The CDR3 sequence is 15 residues long. Trimming pared 1 base from V and 3 bases from J, leaving 10 bases between. Germline V lookup: CDR1 MNHEY, CDR2 SMNVEV (reference sequence).

CDR3 loop: CATSELLAGGADTQYF. DNA for the CDR3: TGTGCCACCAGTGAGCTACTAGCGGGAGGGGCAGATACGCAGTATTTT. This chain uses TRBV24-1 with TRBJ2-3; 13 nucleotides match TRBD2. The CDR3 runs to 16 residues. Unmatched junction bases numbered 4, after V lost 4 bases and J lost 4 bases. CDR1 is KGHDR and CDR2 is SFDVKD in the germline V gene.

The CDR3 loop is CASSQETQGDGYTF. CDR3 bases: TGTGCCAGCAGCCAAGAGACCCAGGGGGACGGCTACACCTTC. The rearrangement uses TRBV4-2 and TRBJ1-2, with 7 bases lining up with TRBD1. J was trimmed by 8 bases and V by 0 bases; bases with no gene match: 6. CDR1 LGHNA and CDR2 YNFKEQ come from the germline V gene. This CDR3 comprises 14 residues.

J is TRBJ2-7 and V is TRBV13, with D possibly being TRBD2 (5 bases). CDR3 size: 14 residues. The germline gives CDR1 PRHDT, CDR2 FYEKMQ (reference sequence). With 5 bases removed from V and 2 bases from J, the gap between germline ends came to 13 bases. The CDR3 sequence is CASSTTTSTYEQYF. Written as DNA, the CDR3 is TGTGCCAGCAGCACTACAACTAGTACCTACGAGCAGTACTTC.

The chain has TRBV5-1 and TRBJ1-5, with no clear D. There are 14 residues in the CDR3. V gave up 3 bases and J gave up 5 bases, with 12 bases separating them. The germline V gene has CDR1 SGHRS and CDR2 YFSETQ. The chain's CDR3 is CASSSGPNDQPQHF. The CDR3 DNA sequence: TGCGCCAGCAGCTCTGGGCCTAACGATCAGCCCCAGCATTTT.

As to this clone: A read error is possible here, since a much larger clone lies one base away. This chain connects TRBV28 to TRBJ2-2; TRBD1 aligns across 7 bases. CDR1 is MDHEN, CDR2 SYDVKM, per germline. The CDR3 length is 15 residues. The V segment lost 6 bases and the J segment 2 bases; nucleotides outside the gene matches: 6. CDR3: CASRPGQRNTGELFF. The CDR3 region has the DNA TGTGCCAGCAGACCGGGACAGAGAAACACCGGGGAGCTGTTTTTT.

J is TRBJ2-6 and V is TRBV4-1; D is possibly TRBD1 (6 bases). Looked up from germline, CDR1 is MGHRA and CDR2 is YSYEKL. V shed 0 bases and J shed 0 bases, with 12 bases lying between them. The CDR3 covers 18 residues. Written as DNA, the CDR3 is TGCGCCAGCAGCCAAGATGTGAACAGGGACTCTGGGGCCAACGTCCTGACTTTC. Residues: CASSQDVNRDSGANVLTF.

This rearrangement joins TRBV4-3 to TRBJ2-2; no clear D gene. Germline CDR1 LGHNA, CDR2 YSLEER. The CDR3 contains 14 residues. Trimming took 3 bases from V and 6 from J, leaving 11 bases between them. As DNA, the CDR3 is TGCGCCAGCAGCCATAGTACAGTCCCCGGGGAGCTGTTTTTT. Translated, it gives CASSHSTVPGELFF.

The gene calls are TRBV6-4 and TRBJ1-1; no reliable D call. Per germline, CDR1 MRHNA and CDR2 SNTAGT. This CDR3 spans 15 amino acids. V shed 5 bases and J shed 5 bases, with 18 bases lying between them. This CDR3 is CASSLTGSGGTEAFF. The CDR3 nucleotides are TGTGCCAGCAGTCTTACGGGGTCGGGTGGTACTGAAGCTTTCTTT.

The rearrangement uses TRBV11-2 and TRBJ2-3; 11 bases are a match to TRBD2. The V and J ends lost 0 bases and 0 bases, in that order; junction bases with no gene match: 5. Germline CDR1 reads SGHAT; CDR2 reads FQNNGV. This CDR3 has 18 residues. CDR3 residues: CASSLDGSGRASTDTQYF. The CDR3 DNA reads as TGTGCCAGCAGCTTAGATGGTAGCGGGAGGGCCAGCACAGATACGCAGTATTTT.